These 15 T cell receptor beta chains came from one sample sequenced in a study of cytomegalovirus exposure and HLA in healthy donors. The study ran its PCR with 60 Vbeta and 13 Jbeta primers. Profiled with immunoSEQ multiplex PCR; TCRdb holds only in-frame clones, not every one. The sample carries 160,000 or so clones, 78% recorded once. Sample: PBMCs. The source is a woman aged 40 to 55 in good health and CMV-seropositive.

CDR3 bases: TGTGCCATCAGTGACCCCGGGGTCGGGAATGAGCAGTTCTTC. Amino acids: CAISDPGVGNEQFF. J is TRBJ2-1 and V is TRBV10-3; perhaps TRBD2 as D (5 bases). Looked up from germline, CDR1 is ENHRY and CDR2 is SYGVKD. The V end was cut by 3 bases, the J end by 7 bases, with 13 bases between. CDR3 length: 14 residues.

The chain carries TRBV2 and TRBJ2-3; 7 positions match TRBD2. Per the germline V gene, CDR1 is SNHLY and CDR2 is FYNNEI. This CDR3 contains 15 residues. The V gene end was trimmed by 3 bases and the J gene end by 0 bases; junction bases not matched to a gene: 3. CDR3 coding DNA: TGTGCCAGCAGTGATTGGGGGGGGAGCACAGATACGCAGTATTTT. This codes for CASSDWGGSTDTQYF.

This chain connects TRBV5-4 to TRBJ2-7; 10 nucleotides agree with TRBD2. V shed 5 bases, J shed 6 bases, and the junction held 11 bases outside the gene matches. In germline, CDR1 is SGHNT, CDR2 YYREEE (reference sequence). There are 15 residues in the CDR3. In DNA form, the CDR3 reads TGTGCCAGCAGATCCGACCTAAGCGGGGGGGCCGAGCAGTACTTC. It is translated as CASRSDLSGGAEQYF. The full variable domain, in which reference TRBV5-4 and TRBJ2-7 provide the parts outside the CDR3, is ETGVTQSPTHLIKTRGQQVTLRCSSQSGHNTVSWYQQALGQGPQFIFQYYREEENGRGNFPPRFSGLQFPNYSSELNVNALELDDSALYLCASRSDLSGGAEQYFGPGTRLTVT.

There are a few counts of this clone. At one end the junction does not follow the germline gene, possibly because of a read error. The rearrangement links TRBV7-9 to TRBJ2-1, with 10 bases that match TRBD2. CDR1 is SEHNR and CDR2 is FQNEAQ in the germline V gene (reference sequence). The CDR3 contains 16 residues. The CDR3 here is CSSSLAGGYSYNEQFF. The CDR3 DNA reads TGTTCCAGCAGCTTAGCGGGGGGTTACTCCTACAATGAGCAGTTCTTC.

The table lists this clone with a count of one. This chain joins TRBV4-1 and TRBJ2-1; TRBD2 is a possible D gene (6 bases). Germline V gives CDR1 MGHRA, CDR2 YSYEKL. The CDR3 has 16 residues. V shed 0 bases and J shed 9 bases, with 18 bases lying between them. This CDR3 reads CASSQEVYGRRSEQFF. The CDR3 coding sequence is TGCGCCAGCAGCCAAGAGGTTTACGGGAGACGGAGTGAGCAGTTCTTC.

This clone has a single count. The chain couples TRBV5-4 to TRBJ2-5; 10 bases match TRBD1. The CDR3 covers 13 residues. J gave up 4 bases and V 5 bases, and 2 bases lay outside the gene matches. Germline assignment: CDR1 SGHNT and CDR2 YYREEE (reference sequence). The DNA for the CDR3 is TGTGCCAGCAGTCGGGACAGGGGAGAGACCCAGTACTTC. Encoded protein: CASSRDRGETQYF. Full variable domain (missing parts from reference TRBV5-4 and TRBJ2-5): ETGVTQSPTHLIKTRGQQVTLRCSSQSGHNTVSWYQQALGQGPQFIFQYYREEENGRGNFPPRFSGLQFPNYSSELNVNALELDDSALYLCASSRDRGETQYFGPGTRLLVL.

The chain carries TRBV2 and TRBJ1-6, with 8 bases fitting TRBD1. The germline CDR1 and CDR2 sequences are SNHLY and FYNNEI. With V trimmed by 7 bases and J by 8 bases, 13 bases remained unmatched. The CDR3 consists of 16 residues. The CDR3 sequence is CASKVSGTGWDSPLHF. CDR3 bases: TGTGCCAGCAAGGTCTCCGGGACAGGTTGGGATTCACCCCTCCACTTT.

The chain employs TRBV27 and TRBJ2-1, with a possible D match to TRBD1 (5 bases). The V gene's germline CDR1 is MNHEY and CDR2 SMNVEV (reference sequence). Trimming cost V 5 bases and J 8 bases, with 19 bases left between them. The CDR3 sequence is 15 residues long. CDR3 in amino acids: CASSPTQVPLYEQFF. The CDR3 DNA reads as TGTGCCAGCAGTCCCACACAGGTTCCCTTATATGAGCAGTTCTTC.

The V and J genes are TRBV29-1 and TRBJ2-1, with D uncertain. Germline V gene data show CDR1 as SQVTM and CDR2 as ANQGSEA. The V end was cut by 6 bases, the J end by 1 base, with 7 bases between. This CDR3 spans 12 amino acids. CDR3 DNA sequence: TGCAGCGTCAAGACTTCCTACAATGAGCAGTTCTTC. Amino acid sequence: CSVKTSYNEQFF.

This chain connects TRBV5-6 to TRBJ1-5; 7 positions match TRBD1. Looked up from germline, CDR1 is SGHDT and CDR2 is YYEEEE. CDR3 size: 13 residues. The V segment lost 4 bases and the J segment 6 bases; nucleotides outside the gene matches: 4. CDR3 loop: CASSIQGFQPQHF. CDR3 nucleotide sequence: TGTGCCAGCAGCATACAGGGGTTTCAGCCCCAGCATTTT.

The J gene is TRBJ2-7, the V gene TRBV28, with D possibly TRBD1 on 6 matching bases. With 10 bases removed from V and 7 bases from J, the gap between germline ends came to 17 bases. The CDR3 consists of 12 residues. Germline V gene data show CDR1 as MDHEN and CDR2 as SYDVKM. The CDR3 sequence: CAIERGSGEQYF. The CDR3 DNA reads TGTGCCATCGAAAGGGGGTCGGGGGAGCAGTACTTC.

This chain connects TRBV28 to TRBJ2-3; TRBD2 is a possible D gene (7 bases). The CDR3 is made up of 16 amino acids. V was clipped by 8 bases and J by 2 bases, with 20 bases between them. Germline V CDR1 and CDR2: MDHEN, SYDVKM. As DNA, the CDR3 is TGTGCCAGCCCTCCGGGGGGCGGGGGACCCACAGATACGCAGTATTTT. It translates to CASPPGGGGPTDTQYF.

This clone was observed a single time. The V call is TRBV27, the J call TRBJ2-3, with a tentative D call TRBD2 (5 bases). The germline V gene encodes CDR1 MNHEY and CDR2 SMNVEV (reference sequence). There are 13 residues in the CDR3. V lost 1 base to trimming and J lost 3 bases, with 5 bases between them. The CDR3 region has the DNA TGTGCCAGCAGTTTATTAGCGACAGATACGCAGTATTTT. This sequence encodes CASSLLATDTQYF.

This clone was observed once. V is TRBV5-8 and J is TRBJ1-5; D might be TRBD1 (5 bases). With 0 bases removed from V and 7 bases from J, the gap between germline ends came to 11 bases. The CDR3 has 14 residues. Germline V gene sequence: CDR1 SGHTS, CDR2 YDEGEE. For the CDR3, the DNA is TGTGCCAGCAGCTTGGGGGGCCTGGGACAGCCCCAGCATTTT. Translating gives CASSLGGLGQPQHF.

The CDR3 region has the DNA TGTGCCAGCAGTGATAGAAATGAGCAGTTCTTC. This encodes CASSDRNEQFF. The rearrangement uses TRBV2 and TRBJ2-1; no clear D gene. Per germline, CDR1 SNHLY and CDR2 FYNNEI. V lost 3 bases to trimming and J lost 7 bases, with 4 bases between them. CDR3 size: 11 residues.